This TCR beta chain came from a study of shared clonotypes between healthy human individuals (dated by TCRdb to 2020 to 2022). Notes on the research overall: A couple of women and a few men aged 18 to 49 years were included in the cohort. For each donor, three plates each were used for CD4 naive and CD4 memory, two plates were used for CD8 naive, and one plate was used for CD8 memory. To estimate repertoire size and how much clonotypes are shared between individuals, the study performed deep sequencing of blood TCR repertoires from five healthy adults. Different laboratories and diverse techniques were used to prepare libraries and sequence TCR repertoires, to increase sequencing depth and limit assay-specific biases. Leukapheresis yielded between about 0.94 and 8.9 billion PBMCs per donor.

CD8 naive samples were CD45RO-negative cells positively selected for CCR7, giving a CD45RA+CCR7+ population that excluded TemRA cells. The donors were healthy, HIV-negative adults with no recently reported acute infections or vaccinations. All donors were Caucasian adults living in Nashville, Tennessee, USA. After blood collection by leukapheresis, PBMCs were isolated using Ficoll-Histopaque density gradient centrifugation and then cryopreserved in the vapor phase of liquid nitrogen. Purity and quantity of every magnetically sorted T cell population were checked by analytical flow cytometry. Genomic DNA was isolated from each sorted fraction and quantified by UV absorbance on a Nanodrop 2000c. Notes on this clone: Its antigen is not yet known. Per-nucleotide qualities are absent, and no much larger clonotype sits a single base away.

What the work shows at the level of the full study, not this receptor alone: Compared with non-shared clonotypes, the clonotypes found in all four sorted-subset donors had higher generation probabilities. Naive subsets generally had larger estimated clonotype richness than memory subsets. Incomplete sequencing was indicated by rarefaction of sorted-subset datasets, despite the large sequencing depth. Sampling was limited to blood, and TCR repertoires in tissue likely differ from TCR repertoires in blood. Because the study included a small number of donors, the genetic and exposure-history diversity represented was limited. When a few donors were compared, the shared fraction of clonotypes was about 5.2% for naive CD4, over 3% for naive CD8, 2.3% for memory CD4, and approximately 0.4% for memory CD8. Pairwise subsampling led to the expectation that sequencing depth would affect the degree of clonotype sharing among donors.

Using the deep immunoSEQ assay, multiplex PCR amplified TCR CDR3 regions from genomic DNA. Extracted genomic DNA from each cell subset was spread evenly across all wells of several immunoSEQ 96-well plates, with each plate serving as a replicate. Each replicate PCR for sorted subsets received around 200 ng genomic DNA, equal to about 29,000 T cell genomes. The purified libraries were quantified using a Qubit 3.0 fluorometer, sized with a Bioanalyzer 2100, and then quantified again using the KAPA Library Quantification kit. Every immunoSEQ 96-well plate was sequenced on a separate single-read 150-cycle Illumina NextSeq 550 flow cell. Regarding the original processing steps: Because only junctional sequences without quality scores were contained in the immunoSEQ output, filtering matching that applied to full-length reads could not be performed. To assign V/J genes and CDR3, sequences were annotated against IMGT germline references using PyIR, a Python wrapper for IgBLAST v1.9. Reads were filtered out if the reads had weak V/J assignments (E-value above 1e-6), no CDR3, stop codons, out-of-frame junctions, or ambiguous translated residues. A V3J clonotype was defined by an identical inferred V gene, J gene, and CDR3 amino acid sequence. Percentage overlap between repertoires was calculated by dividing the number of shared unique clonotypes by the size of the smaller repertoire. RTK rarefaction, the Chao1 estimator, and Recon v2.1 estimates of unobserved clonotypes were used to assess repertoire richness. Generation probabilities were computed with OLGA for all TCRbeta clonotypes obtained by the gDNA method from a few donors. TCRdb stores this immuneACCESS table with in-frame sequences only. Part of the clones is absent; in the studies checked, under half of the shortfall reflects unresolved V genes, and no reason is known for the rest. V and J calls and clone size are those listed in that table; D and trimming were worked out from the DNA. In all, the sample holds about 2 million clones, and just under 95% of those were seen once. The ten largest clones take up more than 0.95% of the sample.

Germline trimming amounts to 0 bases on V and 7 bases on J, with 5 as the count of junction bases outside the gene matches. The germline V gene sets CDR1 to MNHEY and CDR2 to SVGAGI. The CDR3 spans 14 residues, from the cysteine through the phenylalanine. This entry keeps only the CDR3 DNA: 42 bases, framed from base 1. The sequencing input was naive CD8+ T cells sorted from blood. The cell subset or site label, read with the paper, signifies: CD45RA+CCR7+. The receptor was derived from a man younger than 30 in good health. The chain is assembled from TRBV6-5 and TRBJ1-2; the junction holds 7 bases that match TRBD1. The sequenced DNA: TGTGCCAGCAGTTACTCGGGACAGAATGGTGGCTACACCTTC. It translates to CASSYSGQNGGYTF.